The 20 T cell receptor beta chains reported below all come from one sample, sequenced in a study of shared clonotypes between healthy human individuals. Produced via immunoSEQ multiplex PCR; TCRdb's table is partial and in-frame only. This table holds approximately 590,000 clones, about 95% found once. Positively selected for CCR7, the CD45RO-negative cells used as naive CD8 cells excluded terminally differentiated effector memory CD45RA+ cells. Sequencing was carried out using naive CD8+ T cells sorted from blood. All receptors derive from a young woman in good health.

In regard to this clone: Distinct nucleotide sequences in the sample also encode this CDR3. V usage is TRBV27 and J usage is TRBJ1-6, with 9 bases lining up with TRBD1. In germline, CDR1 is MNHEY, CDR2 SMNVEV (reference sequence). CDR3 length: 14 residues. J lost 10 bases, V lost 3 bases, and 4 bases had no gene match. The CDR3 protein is CASSFGQGNSPLHF. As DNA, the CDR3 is TGTGCCAGCAGTTTTGGACAGGGGAACTCACCCCTCCACTTT.

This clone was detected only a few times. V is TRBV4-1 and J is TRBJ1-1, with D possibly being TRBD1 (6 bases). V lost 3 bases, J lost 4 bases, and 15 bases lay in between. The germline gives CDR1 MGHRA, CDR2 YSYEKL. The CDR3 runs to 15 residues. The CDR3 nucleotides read TGCGCCAGCAGCCATCCTACCGGGGGGCTCACTGAAGCTTTCTTT. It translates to CASSHPTGGLTEAFF.

The CDR3 DNA is TGTGCCAGCAGCGGGGACGGCGGAGAGGATGAGCAGTTCTTC. This gives the protein CASSGDGGEDEQFF. The chain carries TRBV13 and TRBJ2-1; D possibly matches TRBD1 or TRBD2 (5 bases each). Trimming pared 5 bases from V and 8 bases from J, leaving 16 bases between. CDR1 PRHDT and CDR2 FYEKMQ come from the germline V gene (reference sequence). The CDR3 length is 14 residues.

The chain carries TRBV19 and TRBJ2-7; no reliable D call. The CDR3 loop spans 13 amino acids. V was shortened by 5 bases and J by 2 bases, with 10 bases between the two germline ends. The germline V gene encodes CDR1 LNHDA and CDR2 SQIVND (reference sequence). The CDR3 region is CASSFGQTYEQYF. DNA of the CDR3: TGTGCCAGTAGTTTCGGGCAGACCTACGAGCAGTACTTC.

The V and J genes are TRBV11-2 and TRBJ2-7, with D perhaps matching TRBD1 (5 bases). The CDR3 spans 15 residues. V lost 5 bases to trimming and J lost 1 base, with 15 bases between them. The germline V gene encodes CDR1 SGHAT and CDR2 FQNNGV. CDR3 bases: TGTGCCAGCAGCGAAAGGACACGTATGTCCTACGAGCAGTACTTC. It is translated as CASSERTRMSYEQYF.

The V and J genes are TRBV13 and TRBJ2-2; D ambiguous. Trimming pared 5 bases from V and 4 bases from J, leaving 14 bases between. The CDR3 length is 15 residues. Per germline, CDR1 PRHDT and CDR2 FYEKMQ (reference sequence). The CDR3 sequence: CASSSPVGGTGELFF. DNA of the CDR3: TGTGCCAGCAGCAGCCCAGTGGGCGGCACCGGGGAGCTGTTTTTT. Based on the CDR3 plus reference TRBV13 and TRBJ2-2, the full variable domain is AAGVIQSPRHLIKEKRETATLKCYPIPRHDTVYWYQQGPGQDPQFLISFYEKMQSDKGSIPDRFSAQQFSDYHSELNMSSLELGDSALYFCASSSPVGGTGELFFGEGSRLTVL.

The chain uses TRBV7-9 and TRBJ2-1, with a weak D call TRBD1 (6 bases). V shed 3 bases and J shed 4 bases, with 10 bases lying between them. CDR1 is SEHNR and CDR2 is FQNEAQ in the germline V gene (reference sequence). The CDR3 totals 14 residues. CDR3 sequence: CASSLAQGYNEQFF. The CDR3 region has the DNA TGTGCCAGCAGCTTGGCTCAGGGGTACAATGAGCAGTTCTTC.

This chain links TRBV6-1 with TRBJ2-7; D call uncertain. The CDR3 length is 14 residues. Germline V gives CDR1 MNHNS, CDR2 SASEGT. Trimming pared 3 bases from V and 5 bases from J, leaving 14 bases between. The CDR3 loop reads CASSDLPGFHEQYF. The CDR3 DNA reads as TGTGCCAGCAGTGATCTGCCCGGGTTCCACGAGCAGTACTTC.

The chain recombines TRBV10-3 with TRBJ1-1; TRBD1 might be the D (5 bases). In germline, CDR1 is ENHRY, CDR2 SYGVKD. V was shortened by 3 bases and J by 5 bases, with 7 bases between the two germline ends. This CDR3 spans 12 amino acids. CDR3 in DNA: TGTGCCATCAGTGACAGGGAGACTGAAGCTTTCTTT. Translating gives CAISDRETEAFF.

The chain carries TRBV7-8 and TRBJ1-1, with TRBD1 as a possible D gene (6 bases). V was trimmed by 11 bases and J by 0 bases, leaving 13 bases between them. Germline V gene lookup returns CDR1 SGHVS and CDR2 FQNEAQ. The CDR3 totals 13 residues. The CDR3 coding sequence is TGTGCCGCCCTGGGGGACATGAACACTGAAGCTTTCTTT. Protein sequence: CAALGDMNTEAFF.

The CDR3 nucleotides read TGTGCCAGCAGCCCCTCGGGGCCAGGGTTCTACCTTGAGCAGTTCTTC. This gives the protein CASSPSGPGFYLEQFF. The chain joins TRBV7-9 to TRBJ2-1; D assignment may be TRBD1 or TRBD2 (5 bases each). The CDR3 runs to 16 residues. Trimming shortened V by 5 bases and J by 9 bases, and 23 bases separated the two germline ends. CDR1 and CDR2 (germline): SEHNR, FQNEAQ (reference sequence).

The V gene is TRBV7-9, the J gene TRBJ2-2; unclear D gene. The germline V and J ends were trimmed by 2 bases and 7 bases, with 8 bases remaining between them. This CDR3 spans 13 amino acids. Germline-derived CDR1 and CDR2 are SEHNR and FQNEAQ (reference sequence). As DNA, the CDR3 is TGTGCCAGCAGCTTAACAATGGGCGGGGAGCTGTTTTTT. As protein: CASSLTMGGELFF.

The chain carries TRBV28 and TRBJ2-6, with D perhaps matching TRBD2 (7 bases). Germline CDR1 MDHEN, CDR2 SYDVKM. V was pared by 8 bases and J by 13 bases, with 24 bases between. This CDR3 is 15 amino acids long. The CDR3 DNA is TGTGCCAGCGGAACTCACAGGGAGGGGGGACCAGTCCTGACTTTC. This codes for CASGTHREGGPVLTF.

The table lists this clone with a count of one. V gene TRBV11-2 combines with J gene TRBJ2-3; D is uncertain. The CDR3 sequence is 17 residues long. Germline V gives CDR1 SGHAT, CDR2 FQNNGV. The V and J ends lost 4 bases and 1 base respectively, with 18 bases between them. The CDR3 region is CASSSMLRGPRTDTQYF. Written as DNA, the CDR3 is TGTGCCAGCAGCTCGATGTTACGCGGTCCCCGCACAGATACGCAGTATTTT.

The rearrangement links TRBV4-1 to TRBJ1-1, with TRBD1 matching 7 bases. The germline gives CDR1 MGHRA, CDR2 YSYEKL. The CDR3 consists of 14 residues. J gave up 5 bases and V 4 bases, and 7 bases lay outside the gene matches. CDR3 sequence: CASSPPTGWTEAFF. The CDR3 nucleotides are TGCGCCAGCAGCCCACCGACAGGGTGGACTGAAGCTTTCTTT.

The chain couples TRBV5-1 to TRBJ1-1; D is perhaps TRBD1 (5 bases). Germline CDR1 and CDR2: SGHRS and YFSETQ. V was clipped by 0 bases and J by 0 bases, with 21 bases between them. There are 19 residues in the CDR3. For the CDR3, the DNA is TGCGCCAGCAGCTTGGGAACCAAACCGCTTACGGGACTGAACACTGAAGCTTTCTTT. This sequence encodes CASSLGTKPLTGLNTEAFF.

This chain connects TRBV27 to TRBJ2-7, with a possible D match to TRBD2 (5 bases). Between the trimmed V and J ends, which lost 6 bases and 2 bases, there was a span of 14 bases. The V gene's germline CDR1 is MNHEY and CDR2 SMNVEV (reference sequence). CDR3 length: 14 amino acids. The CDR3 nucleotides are TGTGCCAGCAGCCACGGGATAACTACCTACGAGCAGTACTTC. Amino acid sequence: CASSHGITTYEQYF.

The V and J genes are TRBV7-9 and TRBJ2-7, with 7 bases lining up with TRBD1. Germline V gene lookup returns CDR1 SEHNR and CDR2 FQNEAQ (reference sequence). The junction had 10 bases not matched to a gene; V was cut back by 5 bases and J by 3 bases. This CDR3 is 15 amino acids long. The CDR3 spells CASSDETGIYYEQYF. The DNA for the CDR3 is TGTGCCAGCAGCGACGAGACAGGGATCTACTACGAGCAGTACTTC.

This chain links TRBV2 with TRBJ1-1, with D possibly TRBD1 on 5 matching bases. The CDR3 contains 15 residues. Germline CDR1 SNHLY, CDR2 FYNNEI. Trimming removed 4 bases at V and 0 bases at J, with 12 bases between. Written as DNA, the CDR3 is TGTGCCAGCAGTGGGGACGAGAGAATGAACACTGAAGCTTTCTTT. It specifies CASSGDERMNTEAFF.

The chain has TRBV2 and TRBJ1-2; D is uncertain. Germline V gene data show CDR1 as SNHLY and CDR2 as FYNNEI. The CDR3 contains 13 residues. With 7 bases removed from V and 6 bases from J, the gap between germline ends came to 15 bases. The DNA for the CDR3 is TGTGCCAGCAAGGCGGGCGGGGATCATGGCTACACCTTC. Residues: CASKAGGDHGYTF. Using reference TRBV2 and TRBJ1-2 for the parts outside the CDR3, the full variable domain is EPEVTQTPSHQVTQMGQEVILRCVPISNHLYFYWYRQILGQKVEFLVSFYNNEISEKSEIFDDQFSVERPDGSNFTLKIRSTKLEDSAMYFCASKAGGDHGYTFGSGTRLTVV.